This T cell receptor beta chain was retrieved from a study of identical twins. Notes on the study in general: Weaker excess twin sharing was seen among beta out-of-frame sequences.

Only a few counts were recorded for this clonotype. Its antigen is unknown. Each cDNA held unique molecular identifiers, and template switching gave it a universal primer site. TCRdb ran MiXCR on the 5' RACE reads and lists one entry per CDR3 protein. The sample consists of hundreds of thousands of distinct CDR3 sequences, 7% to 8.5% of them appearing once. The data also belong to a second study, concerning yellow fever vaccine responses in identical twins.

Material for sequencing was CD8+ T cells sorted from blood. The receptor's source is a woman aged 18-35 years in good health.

CDR3 sequence (DNA): TGTGCCAGCAGTGAAGGACCGGACAGGGCTGTTACAGATACGCAGTATTTT. Its translation is CASSEGPDRAVTDTQYF. The chain carries TRBV2 and TRBJ2-3, with 8 bases that match TRBD1. The CDR3 loop spans 17 amino acids. The J segment lost 3 bases and the V segment lost 1 base, leaving 9 bases of the junction unmatched. In germline, CDR1 is SNHLY, CDR2 FYNNEI.